A single T cell receptor beta chain is shown here with its context. Its specificity is not known. Sequenced by immunoSEQ multiplex PCR; TCRdb stores in-frame clones only, minus some. The table lists 50,000 to 65,000 clones, roughly 94% of them singletons. This sample stems from a study of cytomegalovirus exposure and HLA in healthy donors. The CDR3 has 21 amino acids. Deletions cut 5 bases from V and 5 bases from J, with 34 bases between. The germline V gene has CDR1 LNHNV and CDR2 YYDKDF (reference sequence). Study findings and constraints: The study designated 164 TCR beta chains cytomegalovirus-associated.

The receptor was isolated from a woman between 18 and 29 years old in good health and CMV-seropositive. The material sequenced was PBMCs. The rearrangement links TRBV15 to TRBJ2-1; the D gene is possibly TRBD1 (7 bases). CDR3: CATSGQGGHLKNPSGDNEQFF. CDR3 nucleotide sequence: TGTGCCACCAGCGGGCAGGGGGGACACTTGAAAAACCCCTCTGGGGACAATGAGCAGTTCTTC.